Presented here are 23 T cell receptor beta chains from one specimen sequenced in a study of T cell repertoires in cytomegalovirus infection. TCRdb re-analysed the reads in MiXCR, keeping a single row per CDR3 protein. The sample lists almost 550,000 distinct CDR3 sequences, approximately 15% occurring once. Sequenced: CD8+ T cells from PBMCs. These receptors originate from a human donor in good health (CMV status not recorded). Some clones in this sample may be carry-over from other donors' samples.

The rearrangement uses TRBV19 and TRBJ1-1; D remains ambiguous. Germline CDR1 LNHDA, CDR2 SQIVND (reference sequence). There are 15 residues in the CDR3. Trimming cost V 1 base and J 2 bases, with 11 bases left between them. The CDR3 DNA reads TGTGCCAGTAGTATAGTGGGCAGCCTAAACACTGAAGCTTTCTTT. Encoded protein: CASSIVGSLNTEAFF. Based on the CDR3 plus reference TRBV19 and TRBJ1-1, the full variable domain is DGGITQSPKYLFRKEGQNVTLSCEQNLNHDAMYWYRQDPGQGLRLIYYSQIVNDFQKGDIAEGYSVSREKKESFPLTVTSAQKNPTAFYLCASSIVGSLNTEAFFGQGTRLTVV.

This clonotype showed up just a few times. The CDR3 DNA is TGTGCCACCGGCTCAGGGGACTATGGCTACACCTTC. Its protein is CATGSGDYGYTF. The chain combines TRBV10-3 with TRBJ1-2; possible D gene TRBD1, 6 bases. The CDR3 has 12 residues. V lost 10 bases to trimming and J lost 3 bases, with 12 bases between them. Germline CDR1 reads ENHRY; CDR2 reads SYGVKD.

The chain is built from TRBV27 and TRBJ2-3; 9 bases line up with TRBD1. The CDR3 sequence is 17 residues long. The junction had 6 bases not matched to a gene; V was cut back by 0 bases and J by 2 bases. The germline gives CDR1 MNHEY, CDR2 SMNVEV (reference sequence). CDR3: CASSLSGTGRHTDTQYF. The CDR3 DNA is TGTGCCAGCAGTTTATCGGGGACAGGGCGGCACACAGATACGCAGTATTTT.

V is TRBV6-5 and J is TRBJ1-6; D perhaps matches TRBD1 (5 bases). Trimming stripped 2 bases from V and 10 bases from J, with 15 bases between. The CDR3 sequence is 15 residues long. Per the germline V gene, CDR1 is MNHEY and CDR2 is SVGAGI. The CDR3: CASSYGGSARSPLHF. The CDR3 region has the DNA TGTGCCAGCAGTTACGGGGGGTCAGCTCGGTCACCCCTCCACTTT.

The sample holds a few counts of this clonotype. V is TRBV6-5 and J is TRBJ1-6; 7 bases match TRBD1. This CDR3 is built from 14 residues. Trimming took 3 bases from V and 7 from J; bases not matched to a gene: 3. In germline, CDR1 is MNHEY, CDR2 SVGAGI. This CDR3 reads CASSYKQGNSPLHF. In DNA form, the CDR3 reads TGTGCCAGCAGTTATAAACAGGGGAATTCACCCCTCCACTTT.

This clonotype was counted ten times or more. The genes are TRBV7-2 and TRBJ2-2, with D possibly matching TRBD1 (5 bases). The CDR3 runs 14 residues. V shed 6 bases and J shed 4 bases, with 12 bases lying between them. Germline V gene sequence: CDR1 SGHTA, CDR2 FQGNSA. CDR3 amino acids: CASSSLRATGELFF. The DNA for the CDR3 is TGTGCCAGCAGTTCTCTCAGGGCCACCGGGGAGCTGTTTTTT.

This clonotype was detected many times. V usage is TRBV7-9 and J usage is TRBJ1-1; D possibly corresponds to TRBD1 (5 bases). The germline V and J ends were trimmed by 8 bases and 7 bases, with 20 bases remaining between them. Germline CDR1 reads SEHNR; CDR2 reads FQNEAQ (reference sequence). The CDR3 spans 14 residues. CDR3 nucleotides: TGTGCCAGCCTCCTTCCGGGGGGGAGCGGTGAAGCTTTCTTT. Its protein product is CASLLPGGSGEAFF.

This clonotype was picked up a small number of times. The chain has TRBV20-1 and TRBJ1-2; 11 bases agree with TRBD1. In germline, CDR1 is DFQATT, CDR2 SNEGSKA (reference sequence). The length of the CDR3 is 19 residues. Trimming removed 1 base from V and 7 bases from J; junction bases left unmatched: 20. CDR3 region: CSARAPPGQGGKGKVGYTF. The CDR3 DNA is TGCAGTGCTAGAGCCCCCCCGGGACAGGGGGGTAAAGGAAAAGTTGGCTACACCTTC.

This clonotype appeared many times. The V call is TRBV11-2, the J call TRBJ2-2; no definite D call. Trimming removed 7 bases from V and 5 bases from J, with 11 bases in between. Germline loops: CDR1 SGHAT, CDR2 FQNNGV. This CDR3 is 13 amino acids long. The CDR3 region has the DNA TGTGCCAGCACCCCCGGCGCGACCGGGGAGCTGTTTTTT. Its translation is CASTPGATGELFF.

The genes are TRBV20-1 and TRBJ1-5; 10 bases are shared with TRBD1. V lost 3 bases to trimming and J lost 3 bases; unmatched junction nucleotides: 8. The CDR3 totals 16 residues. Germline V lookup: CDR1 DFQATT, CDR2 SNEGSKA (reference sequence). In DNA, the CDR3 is TGCAGTGCTAGCGGGACAGGGGATGAAGCCAATCAGCCCCAGCATTTT. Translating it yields CSASGTGDEANQPQHF.

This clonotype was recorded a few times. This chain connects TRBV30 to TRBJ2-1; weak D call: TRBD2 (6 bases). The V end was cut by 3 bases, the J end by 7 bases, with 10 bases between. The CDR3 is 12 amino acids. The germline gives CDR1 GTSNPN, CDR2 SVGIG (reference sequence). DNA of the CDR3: TGTGCCTGGAGCTCTGGGGGGAATGAGCAGTTCTTC. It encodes CAWSSGGNEQFF.

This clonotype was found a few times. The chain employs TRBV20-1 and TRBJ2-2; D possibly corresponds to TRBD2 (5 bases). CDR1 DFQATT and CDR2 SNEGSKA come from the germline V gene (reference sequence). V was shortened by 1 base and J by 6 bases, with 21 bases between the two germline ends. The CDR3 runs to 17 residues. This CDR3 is CSARGIPGSGDAGELFF. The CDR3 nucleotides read TGCAGTGCTAGAGGAATTCCGGGGAGCGGAGACGCCGGGGAGCTGTTTTTT.

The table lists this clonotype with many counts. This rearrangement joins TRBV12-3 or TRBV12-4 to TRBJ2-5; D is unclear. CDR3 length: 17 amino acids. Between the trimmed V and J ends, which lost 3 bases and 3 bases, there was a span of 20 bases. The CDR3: CASSLNLNRVSKETQYF. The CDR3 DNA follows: TGTGCCAGCAGTTTGAACCTTAATAGGGTCTCCAAAGAGACCCAGTACTTC.

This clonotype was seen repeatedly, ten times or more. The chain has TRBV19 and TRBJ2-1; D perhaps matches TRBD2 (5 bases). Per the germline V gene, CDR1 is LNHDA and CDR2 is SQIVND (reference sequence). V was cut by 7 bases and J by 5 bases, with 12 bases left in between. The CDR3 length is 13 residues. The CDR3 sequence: CASNEGGDNEQFF. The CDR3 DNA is TGTGCCAGTAATGAGGGTGGGGACAATGAGCAGTTCTTC.

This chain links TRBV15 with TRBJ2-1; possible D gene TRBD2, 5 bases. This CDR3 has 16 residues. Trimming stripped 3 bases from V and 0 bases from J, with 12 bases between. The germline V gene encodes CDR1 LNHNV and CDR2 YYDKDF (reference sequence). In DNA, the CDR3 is TGTGCCACCAGCAGGGGTAGGAGCGGCTCCTACAATGAGCAGTTCTTC. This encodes CATSRGRSGSYNEQFF.

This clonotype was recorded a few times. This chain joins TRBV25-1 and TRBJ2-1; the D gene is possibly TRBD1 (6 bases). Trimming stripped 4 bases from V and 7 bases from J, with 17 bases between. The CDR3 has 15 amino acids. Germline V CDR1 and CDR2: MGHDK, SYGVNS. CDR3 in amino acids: CASSALGRRGNEQFF. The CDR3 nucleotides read TGTGCCAGCAGTGCTTTGGGTCGAAGGGGGAATGAGCAGTTCTTC. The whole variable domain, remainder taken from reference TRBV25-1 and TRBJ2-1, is EADIYQTPRYLVIGTGKKITLECSQTMGHDKMYWYQQDPGMELHLIHYSYGVNSTEKGDLSSESTVSRIRTEHFPLTLESARPSHTSQYLCASSALGRRGNEQFFGPGTRLTVL.

The CDR3 bases are TGTGCCAGCAGTTATCGACTAGCGGGAGCCGTCAATGAGCAGTTCTTC. Protein: CASSYRLAGAVNEQFF. The V gene is TRBV6-5, the J gene TRBJ2-1, with 12 bases matching TRBD2. Germline V gene lookup returns CDR1 MNHEY and CDR2 SVGAGI. After removal of 3 bases from V and 6 bases from J, the junction contained 6 bases not matched to a gene. This CDR3 has 16 residues.

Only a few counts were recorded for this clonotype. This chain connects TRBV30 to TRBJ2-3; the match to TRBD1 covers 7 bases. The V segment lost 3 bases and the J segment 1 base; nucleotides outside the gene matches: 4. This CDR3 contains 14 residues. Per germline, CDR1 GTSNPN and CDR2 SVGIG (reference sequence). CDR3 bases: TGTGCCTGGAGCCCCACAGGGGGCACAGATACGCAGTATTTT. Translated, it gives CAWSPTGGTDTQYF.

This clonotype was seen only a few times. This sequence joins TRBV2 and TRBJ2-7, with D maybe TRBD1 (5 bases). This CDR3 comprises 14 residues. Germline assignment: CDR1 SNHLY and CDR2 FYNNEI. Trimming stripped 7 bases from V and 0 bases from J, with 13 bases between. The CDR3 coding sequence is TGTGCCAGCACTCGACAGCAAAGCTCCTACGAGCAGTACTTC. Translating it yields CASTRQQSSYEQYF.

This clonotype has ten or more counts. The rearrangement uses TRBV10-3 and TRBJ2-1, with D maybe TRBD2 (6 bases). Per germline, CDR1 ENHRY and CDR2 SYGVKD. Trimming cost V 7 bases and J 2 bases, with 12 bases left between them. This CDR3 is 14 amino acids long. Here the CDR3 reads CAITSEGPYNEQFF. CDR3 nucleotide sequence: TGTGCCATCACCTCGGAGGGCCCCTACAATGAGCAGTTCTTC.

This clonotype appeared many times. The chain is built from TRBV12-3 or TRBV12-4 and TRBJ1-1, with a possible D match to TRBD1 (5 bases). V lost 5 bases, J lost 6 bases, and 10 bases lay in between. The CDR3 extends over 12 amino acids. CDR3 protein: CASSAEGPEAFF. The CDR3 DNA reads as TGTGCCAGCAGTGCGGAGGGACCTGAAGCTTTCTTT.

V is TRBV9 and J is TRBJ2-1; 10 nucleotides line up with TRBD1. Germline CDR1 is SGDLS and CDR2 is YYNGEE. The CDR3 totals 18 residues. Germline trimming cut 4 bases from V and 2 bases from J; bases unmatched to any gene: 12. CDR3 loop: CASSTPKGQGSPYNEQFF. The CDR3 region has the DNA TGTGCCAGCAGCACCCCAAAGGGACAGGGGTCACCCTACAATGAGCAGTTCTTC.

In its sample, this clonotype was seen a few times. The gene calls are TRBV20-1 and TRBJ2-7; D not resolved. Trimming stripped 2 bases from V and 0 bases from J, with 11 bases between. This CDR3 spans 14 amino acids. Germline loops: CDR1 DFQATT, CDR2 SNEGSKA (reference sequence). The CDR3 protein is CSARPSSSSYEQYF. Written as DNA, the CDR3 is TGCAGTGCTAGACCTTCGTCGAGCTCCTACGAGCAGTACTTC.